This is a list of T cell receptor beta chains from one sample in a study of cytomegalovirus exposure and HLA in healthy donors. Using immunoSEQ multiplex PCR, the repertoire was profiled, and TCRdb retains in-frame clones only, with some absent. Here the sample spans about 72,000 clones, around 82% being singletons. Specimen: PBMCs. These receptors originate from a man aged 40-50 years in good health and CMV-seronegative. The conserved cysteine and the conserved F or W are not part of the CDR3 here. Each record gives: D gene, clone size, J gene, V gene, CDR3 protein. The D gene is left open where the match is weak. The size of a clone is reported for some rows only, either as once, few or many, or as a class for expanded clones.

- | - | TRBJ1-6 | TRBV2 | ASTGRRGYNSPLH
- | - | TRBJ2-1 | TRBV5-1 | ASSVDSYNEQF
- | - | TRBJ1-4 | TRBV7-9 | ASSLLDNEKLF
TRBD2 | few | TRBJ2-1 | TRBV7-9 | ASSDTSGGQRHL
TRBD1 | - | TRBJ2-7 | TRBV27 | ASSFVGTGSYEQY
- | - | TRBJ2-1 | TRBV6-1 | ASSARTFLDEQF
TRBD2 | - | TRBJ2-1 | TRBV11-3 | ASSLAGGFYNEQF
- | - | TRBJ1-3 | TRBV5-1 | ASSSTGNSGNTIY
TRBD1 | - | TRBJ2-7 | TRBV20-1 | SRQGAYEQY
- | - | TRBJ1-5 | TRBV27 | ASSLNQGRSQPQH
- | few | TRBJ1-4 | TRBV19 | ASSTGHLNEKLF
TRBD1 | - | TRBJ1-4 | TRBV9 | ASSVGDRGGGPLF
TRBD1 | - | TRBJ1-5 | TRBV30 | AWSVQQGSWSNQPQH
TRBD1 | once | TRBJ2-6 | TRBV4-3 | ASSQAGTGSSGANVLT
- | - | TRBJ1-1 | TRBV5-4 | ASSKDPDRLYTEAF
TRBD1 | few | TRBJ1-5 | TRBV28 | ASRPEGAQPQH
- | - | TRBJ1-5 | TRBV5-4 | ASSLGGSSNQPQH
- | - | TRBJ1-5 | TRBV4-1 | ASSQSLQGNQPQH
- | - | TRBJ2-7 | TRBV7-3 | ASSPTTGSIYEQY
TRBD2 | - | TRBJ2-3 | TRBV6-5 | ASSYSVAGVDTQY